The clone carrying this T cell receptor beta chain was seen at least ten times. Antigen: not known. Trimming took 3 bases from V and 0 from J, leaving 24 bases between them. The length of the CDR3 is 18 residues. From germline, CDR1 is DFQATT and CDR2 SNEGSKA (reference sequence). Uncontrolled infections, other autoimmune diseases, pregnancy or lactation led to exclusion of patients. Clinical symptoms, serum thyroxine, TRAb, thyroid ultrasound and orbital computed tomography established diagnosis. Authors of the study amplified TCR beta CDR3 regions from RNA transcripts. Primed by the HTBI set, a first-round RT-PCR was run on the TCR CDR3. TCRdb called the multiplex PCR reads again in MiXCR, with one record for every CDR3 protein. The sample contains a few hundred thousand distinct CDR3 sequences, over 15% of which appear only once. These data originate in a study of T cells in Graves' hyperthyroidism and ophthalmopathy. Overall study context: Pretreatment peripheral blood was obtained at initial diagnosis. Regarding the study as a whole: Ophthalmopathy got predicted by the model a median around six months before its onset.

Material for sequencing was blood. The V call is TRBV20-1, the J call TRBJ2-7; possibly TRBD1 or TRBD2 for D (7 bases each). This sequence originates from a woman aged 55 to 70 with Graves' ophthalmopathy. The CDR3 DNA follows: TGCAGTGCTAGGGGAGGGGCGACAGGGAAAAGGAGCTCCTACGAGCAGTACTTC. It is translated as CSARGGATGKRSSYEQYF.